This T cell receptor beta chain was documented in a study of blood T cell repertoires in COVID-19. On the study more broadly: COVID-19 samples from acute and convalescent phases originated in the United States, Italy and Spain. The analysed material was cDNA or gDNA that came from T cells, B-cell-depleted T cells, or PBMCs.

The authors' processing: Quantification of nucleated cells was approximated via reference gene primer amplification. Repertoires were generated with immunoSEQ multiplex PCR, while TCRdb's copy carries only in-frame clones and drops some. Clone size and V and J calls were adopted from that table, with D and trimming inferred from the DNA. The sample gives 35,000 to 45,000 clones, more than 85% of which show up once; 4.5% to 7% is in the top ten. The CDR3 covers 13 residues. The germline CDR1 and CDR2 sequences are MNHEY and SVGAGI. Trimming took 8 bases from V and 11 from J; bases not matched to a gene: 12.

The sample taken for sequencing was peripheral blood. This chain connects TRBV6-5 to TRBJ1-5, with TRBD1 matching over 7 bases. The sequence was collected from a woman of 80 years or more with acute or convalescent COVID-19. The CDR3 region has the DNA TGTGCCAGCGGGGGACAGCAATATGCGACCCAGCATTTT. Translating gives CASGGQQYATQHF.